Sequencing of this T cell receptor beta chain was carried out in a study of graft-versus-host responses after intestinal transplantation. In regard to this clone: Its specificity is unknown. At the DNA level, this CDR3 is encoded by other sequences in the same sample as well.

The protocol was immunoSEQ multiplex PCR, while the TCRdb copy is restricted to in-frame clones and leaves out a portion. Counted here are about 93,000 clones, approximately 80% occurring once; the ten biggest clones make up around 0.8%. Sequenced here: unstimulated CD4+ T cells sorted from spleen or lymph node cells, sampled before intestinal transplant. The receptor was derived from a human donor who received an intestinal transplant.

The CDR3 DNA is TGTGCCAGCTCACCACAGGGGAATCAGCCCCAGCATTTT. As protein: CASSPQGNQPQHF. This chain uses TRBV18 with TRBJ1-5, with a tentative D call TRBD1 (5 bases). The CDR3 is 13 amino acids. Between the trimmed V and J ends, which lost 1 base and 4 bases, there was a span of 5 bases. Germline CDR1 reads KGHSH; CDR2 reads LQKENI.